Below, one T cell receptor beta chain is given with its context. The antigen remains unidentified. This CDR3 region has 16 residues. Germline V lookup: CDR1 SGHNT, CDR2 YYREEE (reference sequence). Trimming pared 0 bases from V and 1 base from J, leaving 10 bases between. The sample originates from a study of cytomegalovirus exposure and HLA in healthy donors. Whole-study findings and limits: There were three CMV-associated chains whose specificity for CMV antigens was confirmed in vitro.

Primers: 60 Vbeta forward and 13 Jbeta reverse. Measured with immunoSEQ multiplex PCR; TCRdb has only the in-frame clones, and not every one. The sample includes over 110,000 clones, roughly four fifths seen only once; the top ten take around 2.6%. The chain couples TRBV5-4 to TRBJ2-2; TRBD2 is a possible D gene (5 bases). The specimen sequenced was PBMCs. This receptor was identified in a male donor in good health and CMV-seronegative. CDR3 coding DNA: TGTGCCAGCAGCTTGGGTGACTACATGAACACCGGGGAGCTGTTTTTT. As protein: CASSLGDYMNTGELFF.